This T cell receptor (beta chain) was sequenced during a study of human T cells and chemical hapten exposure. Via MiXCR, TCRdb re-called the RACE reads, giving one row per CDR3 protein. The sample contains 120,000 or so distinct CDR3 sequences, roughly 14% of which appear only once. Time point given: pre-sensitization, week 0. Treatment in this sample: therapeutic diphenylcyclopropenone sensitization with weekly scalp DPC. This CDR3 is built from 15 residues. Per the germline V gene, CDR1 is LGHDT and CDR2 is YNNKEL (reference sequence). The ends were cut back, 4 bases at V and 8 bases at J, with 20 bases in the middle.

Sequenced material: whole blood, taken in connection with sensitization to the hapten diphenylcyclopropenone (DPC). The chain employs TRBV3-1 and TRBJ1-1; weak D call: TRBD1 (6 bases). The sequence was obtained from a woman aged 18-29 years with alopecia areata. Some clones in this sample may be carry-over from other donors' samples. The CDR3 loop reads CASSRGGTRTEEAFF. In nucleotides, the CDR3 is TGTGCCAGCAGCCGGGGAGGTACCCGGACAGAGGAAGCTTTCTTT.